Shown below are 32 T cell receptor beta chains from a single sample sequenced in a study of shared clonotypes between healthy human individuals. This table comes from immunoSEQ multiplex PCR, and its TCRdb copy is limited to in-frame clones, with some not included. There are about 450,000 clones in the sample; 79% occur only once, and approximately 13% lies in the top ten. The sequenced sample was PBMCs. All receptors derive from a middle-aged woman in good health. Some clones in this sample may be carry-over from other donors' samples.

The V call is TRBV2, the J call TRBJ2-1; D gene uncertain. CDR1 and CDR2 (germline): SNHLY, FYNNEI. CDR3 size: 15 residues. V dropped 6 bases and J dropped 0 bases, with 12 bases sitting between them. CDR3 nucleotide sequence: TGTGCCAGCAGGAACCAGCGAGGCTCCTACAATGAGCAGTTCTTC. As protein: CASRNQRGSYNEQFF.

V gene TRBV7-9 combines with J gene TRBJ2-3, with a tentative D call TRBD2 (5 bases). The germline V gene encodes CDR1 SEHNR and CDR2 FQNEAQ (reference sequence). Trimming pared 2 bases from V and 6 bases from J, leaving 6 bases between. CDR3 length: 12 amino acids. The CDR3 region is CASSLSGDTQYF. The DNA for the CDR3 is TGTGCCAGCAGCTTATCGGGGGATACGCAGTATTTT.

The chain combines TRBV19 with TRBJ2-5, with D possibly being TRBD2 (6 bases). This CDR3 has 15 amino acids. Germline CDR1 and CDR2: LNHDA and SQIVND (reference sequence). V was clipped by 4 bases and J by 3 bases, with 15 bases between them. The CDR3: CASSNHGTGEETQYF. The CDR3 DNA reads TGTGCCAGTAGTAACCATGGGACGGGGGAAGAGACCCAGTACTTC. Variable domain in full (rest from reference TRBV19 and TRBJ2-5): DGGITQSPKYLFRKEGQNVTLSCEQNLNHDAMYWYRQDPGQGLRLIYYSQIVNDFQKGDIAEGYSVSREKKESFPLTVTSAQKNPTAFYLCASSNHGTGEETQYFGPGTRLLVL.

The gene calls are TRBV30 and TRBJ1-4; D is uncertain. This CDR3 is built from 12 residues. The ends were cut back, 5 bases at V and 4 bases at J, with 8 bases in the middle. Germline CDR1 GTSNPN, CDR2 SVGIG (reference sequence). The CDR3 nucleotides read TGTGCCTGGTCCAGGCGTAATGAAAAACTGTTTTTT. Its translation: CAWSRRNEKLFF.

The chain has TRBV7-2 and TRBJ2-6; D ambiguous. V was pared by 2 bases and J by 4 bases, with 15 bases between. This CDR3 spans 17 amino acids. Germline V gives CDR1 SGHTA, CDR2 FQGNSA. The CDR3 is CASSLSGGETGANVLTF. The CDR3 nucleotides read TGTGCCAGCAGCTTATCGGGTGGAGAGACCGGGGCCAACGTCCTGACTTTC.

The CDR3 region has the DNA TGTGCCAGCAGCCCCTATGGACAGTATAAGGAAGCTTTCTTT. This translates into CASSPYGQYKEAFF. V usage is TRBV5-6 and J usage is TRBJ1-1, with D possibly being TRBD1 (6 bases). Germline CDR1 and CDR2: SGHDT and YYEEEE. This CDR3 has 14 amino acids. V was shortened by 4 bases and J by 8 bases, with 18 bases between the two germline ends. The full variable domain, with the rest looked up from reference TRBV5-6 and TRBJ1-1, is DAGVTQSPTHLIKTRGQQVTLRCSPKSGHDTVSWYQQALGQGPQFIFQYYEEEERQRGNFPDRFSGHQFPNYSSELNVNALLLGDSALYLCASSPYGQYKEAFFGQGTRLTVV.

The chain carries TRBV5-1 and TRBJ2-7; no clear D. The germline V gene has CDR1 SGHRS and CDR2 YFSETQ. V lost 5 bases and J lost 0, with 15 bases in between. CDR3 size: 15 residues. DNA for the CDR3: TGCGCCAGCAGTTCTGAAGTTTCCAGCTCCTACGAGCAGTACTTC. It yields the protein CASSSEVSSSYEQYF.

With respect to this clone: This is likely an artifact of a read error, given a far larger clone one base away. The chain combines TRBV5-4 with TRBJ1-1; no definite D call. The CDR3 is 13 residues long. Trimming removed 2 bases from V and 5 bases from J, with 10 bases in between. The germline V gene encodes CDR1 SGHNT and CDR2 YYREEE (reference sequence). For the CDR3, the DNA is TGTGCCAGCAGCTTTGACGGAGATACTGAAGCTTTCTTT. Translation: CASSFDGDTEAFF.

V and J are TRBV10-3 and TRBJ2-7; D assignment may be TRBD1 or TRBD2 (5 bases each). The V end was cut by 10 bases, the J end by 0 bases, with 16 bases between. The CDR3 is made up of 14 amino acids. Germline V lookup: CDR1 ENHRY, CDR2 SYGVKD. CDR3 sequence (DNA): TGTGCCACAGACCGGGGCTATCCCTCCTACGAGCAGTACTTC. Translation: CATDRGYPSYEQYF.

This rearrangement joins TRBV18 to TRBJ2-7, with 11 nucleotides matching TRBD1. The CDR3 loop spans 16 amino acids. Losses at the gene ends were 6 bases for V and 3 bases for J; bases not matched to a gene: 10. In germline, CDR1 is KGHSH, CDR2 LQKENI. The CDR3 region has the DNA TGTGCCAGCTCCCAAGGACAGGGGGCGACAGGCTACGAGCAGTACTTC. Translating gives CASSQGQGATGYEQYF.

This chain joins TRBV5-3 and TRBJ2-2; 8 positions agree with TRBD1. TRBV5-3 is classed as an ORF, of uncertain function. The CDR3 spans 22 residues. Trimming cost V 0 bases and J 1 base; bases outside gene matches: 20. The CDR3 spells CARSLDYNRDRSATLNTGELFF. The CDR3 DNA reads TGTGCCAGAAGCTTGGACTACAACCGGGACAGGTCCGCGACTTTGAACACCGGGGAGCTGTTTTTT.

The chain has TRBV29-1 and TRBJ2-5; TRBD2 matches 8 bases. Germline loops: CDR1 SQVTM, CDR2 ANQGSEA. Losses at the gene ends were 7 bases for V and 5 bases for J; bases not matched to a gene: 9. The CDR3 has 13 amino acids. CDR3 in amino acids: CSAGAGDYETQYF. CDR3 nucleotides: TGCAGCGCGGGAGCGGGAGATTACGAGACCCAGTACTTC.

The V and J genes are TRBV5-1 and TRBJ2-3, with D possibly called TRBD1 or TRBD2 (5 bases each). Trimming removed 4 bases from V and 0 bases from J, with 9 bases in between. The germline gives CDR1 SGHRS, CDR2 YFSETQ. There are 14 residues in the CDR3. The CDR3 region has the DNA TGCGCCAGCAGCCCGGGACCCAGCACAGATACGCAGTATTTT. Its translation is CASSPGPSTDTQYF.

The chain has TRBV9 and TRBJ1-2; 7 bases are a match to TRBD1. The CDR3 runs 17 residues. V lost 0 bases to trimming and J lost 2 bases; unmatched junction nucleotides: 10. Germline-derived CDR1 and CDR2 are SGDLS and YYNGEE. CDR3 residues: CASSVVEGGSSNYGYTF. The CDR3 nucleotides are TGTGCCAGCAGCGTAGTCGAAGGGGGCTCATCGAACTATGGCTACACCTTC.

This clone appeared once. This chain connects TRBV27 to TRBJ2-3; TRBD2 might be the D (5 bases). The CDR3 totals 16 residues. Germline CDR1 MNHEY, CDR2 SMNVEV (reference sequence). Deletions cut 2 bases from V and 1 base from J, with 13 bases between. The CDR3 DNA is TGTGCCAGCAGTTTAGTCGACGGGATCGGCACAGATACGCAGTATTTT. Translated, it gives CASSLVDGIGTDTQYF.

This clone was seen many times. V and J are TRBV30 and TRBJ2-7; 9 bases fit TRBD2. CDR3 size: 14 residues. V lost 3 bases to trimming and J lost 6 bases; unmatched junction nucleotides: 9. Germline CDR1 and CDR2: GTSNPN and SVGIG (reference sequence). As DNA, the CDR3 is TGTGCCTGGAGGCCCTGGCGGGAGGGCCGCGAGCAGTACTTC. This encodes CAWRPWREGREQYF.

The rearrangement links TRBV10-3 to TRBJ1-3; a weak D match, TRBD1 (6 bases). V lost 9 bases and J lost 0, with 9 bases in between. The CDR3 is 13 amino acids. The germline V gene has CDR1 ENHRY and CDR2 SYGVKD. The CDR3 sequence is CAITGNSGNTIYF. CDR3 DNA: TGTGCCATAACAGGGAACTCTGGAAACACCATATATTTT.

The V and J genes are TRBV28 and TRBJ1-6; unclear D gene. CDR1 and CDR2 from the germline V gene are MDHEN and SYDVKM. CDR3 length equals 12 residues. V was shortened by 8 bases and J by 7 bases, with 9 bases between the two germline ends. The CDR3 DNA reads TGTGCCAGCCGACGGGTAAATTCACCCCTCCACTTT. Its translation: CASRRVNSPLHF.

The rearrangement uses TRBV28 and TRBJ2-3, with TRBD2 as a possible D gene (6 bases). The germline CDR1 and CDR2 sequences are MDHEN and SYDVKM. With 2 bases removed from V and 3 bases from J, the gap between germline ends came to 15 bases. The CDR3 has 16 residues. In DNA, the CDR3 is TGTGCCAGCAGTTTAACACCGACTGGGGGGACAGATACGCAGTATTTT. Protein sequence: CASSLTPTGGTDTQYF.

The CDR3 DNA reads as TGCGCCAGCCGTGCCCAGGAGCGGGACGCTCTTACCCAAGAGACCCAGTACTTC. Encoded protein: CASRAQERDALTQETQYF. V is TRBV10-2 and J is TRBJ2-5, with TRBD2 identical over 7 bases. Germline assignment: CDR1 WSHSY and CDR2 SAAADI. The CDR3 is 18 amino acids. V was pared by 8 bases and J by 1 base, with 19 bases of the junction left unmatched.

V gene TRBV19 combines with J gene TRBJ2-5, with a weak D call TRBD2 (7 bases). CDR1 LNHDA and CDR2 SQIVND come from the germline V gene (reference sequence). V was cut by 7 bases and J by 3 bases, with 18 bases left in between. This CDR3 comprises 15 residues. The CDR3 protein is CASNGAGAGEETQYF. The CDR3 bases are TGTGCCAGTAATGGCGCGGGGGCCGGCGAAGAGACCCAGTACTTC.

Ten or more counts support this clone. This CDR3 is also generated by other DNA sequences in the sample. The chain is built from TRBV28 and TRBJ1-1; 10 bases match TRBD1. The junction had 6 bases not matched to a gene; V was cut back by 2 bases and J by 6 bases. The CDR3 spans 15 residues. Germline V gives CDR1 MDHEN, CDR2 SYDVKM. DNA of the CDR3: TGTGCCAGCAGTTTACAGGACAGGGGGTTTCCTGAAGCTTTCTTT. It specifies CASSLQDRGFPEAFF.

The CDR3 here is CASSPGVSGGAETQYF. The CDR3 coding sequence is TGTGCCAGCAGCCCCGGAGTGTCAGGGGGCGCGGAGACCCAGTACTTC. V is TRBV5-4 and J is TRBJ2-5; 8 positions agree with TRBD1. Trimming took 4 bases from V and 5 from J; bases not matched to a gene: 13. CDR1 SGHNT and CDR2 YYREEE come from the germline V gene (reference sequence). This CDR3 region has 16 residues.

The chain couples TRBV9 to TRBJ2-3, with 15 nucleotides matching TRBD2. V was clipped by 4 bases and J by 7 bases; unmatched bases: 10. CDR3 size: 17 residues. CDR1 SGDLS and CDR2 YYNGEE come from the germline V gene. The CDR3 here is CASSSGTSGRWGHTQYF. CDR3 DNA sequence: TGTGCCAGCAGCTCAGGGACTAGCGGGAGGTGGGGGCATACGCAGTATTTT.

The V call is TRBV7-8, the J call TRBJ1-6, with unresolved D. V gave up 6 bases and J gave up 9 bases, with 18 bases separating them. Germline loops: CDR1 SGHVS, CDR2 FQNEAQ. The CDR3 has 15 amino acids. This chain's CDR3 is CASSSDVGGVSPLHF. The CDR3 bases are TGTGCCAGCAGTTCCGATGTGGGCGGGGTTTCACCCCTCCACTTT. Looking up the rest from reference TRBV7-8 and TRBJ1-6 gives the full variable domain: GAGVSQSPRYKVAKRGQDVALRCDPISGHVSLFWYQQALGQGPEFLTYFQNEAQLDKSGLPSDRFFAERPEGSVSTLKIQRTQQEDSAVYLCASSSDVGGVSPLHFGNGTRLTVT.

This clone was seen only a few times. The chain uses TRBV5-6 and TRBJ2-7, with a weak D call TRBD1 (6 bases). The CDR3 length is 15 residues. Trimming took 3 bases from V and 7 from J, leaving 20 bases between them. In germline, CDR1 is SGHDT, CDR2 YYEEEE. The chain's CDR3 is CASSWSDRRLGEQYF. CDR3 DNA sequence: TGTGCCAGCAGCTGGAGTGACAGGCGCCTCGGGGAGCAGTACTTC.

This clone was observed a handful of times. Other DNA variants within this sample encode the same CDR3. This CDR3 is CASSLAQGADYGYTF. The CDR3 bases are TGTGCCAGCAGCTTAGCACAGGGGGCGGACTATGGCTACACCTTC. The V gene is TRBV7-9, the J gene TRBJ1-2, with TRBD1 matching 9 bases. The CDR3 is 15 residues long. Germline V CDR1 and CDR2: SEHNR, FQNEAQ (reference sequence). Trimming cost V 0 bases and J 3 bases; bases outside gene matches: 2.

This clone was recorded once. V gene TRBV18 combines with J gene TRBJ1-5, with D unresolved. Trimming took off 1 base at V and 1 base at J, with 8 bases between the two ends. The CDR3 runs 15 residues. The V gene's germline CDR1 is KGHSH and CDR2 LQKENI. For the CDR3, the DNA is TGTGCCAGCTCACCACTATCAGGAAGCAATCAGCCCCAGCATTTT. Translation: CASSPLSGSNQPQHF. Complete variable domain (other parts from reference TRBV18 and TRBJ1-5): NAGVMQNPRHLVRRRGQEARLRCSPMKGHSHVYWYRQLPEEGLKFMVYLQKENIIDESGMPKERFSAEFPKEGPSILRIQQVVRGDSAAYFCASSPLSGSNQPQHFGDGTRLSIL.

The chain is built from TRBV28 and TRBJ1-3; the D gene is possibly TRBD1 (6 bases). CDR3 length equals 13 residues. Germline-derived CDR1 and CDR2 are MDHEN and SYDVKM. Deletions cut 6 bases from V and 2 bases from J, with 8 bases between. This CDR3 is CASRPGAGNTIYF. The DNA for the CDR3 is TGTGCCAGCAGACCAGGGGCTGGAAACACCATATATTTT.

V is TRBV5-5 and J is TRBJ1-1; D remains ambiguous. Trimming pared 4 bases from V and 0 bases from J, leaving 7 bases between. The CDR3 extends over 13 amino acids. The germline V gene has CDR1 SGHKS and CDR2 YYEKEE (reference sequence). CDR3 loop: CASSPELNTEAFF. The CDR3 DNA reads as TGTGCCAGCAGCCCCGAATTGAACACTGAAGCTTTCTTT.

V usage is TRBV7-2 and J usage is TRBJ2-4; D uncertain. CDR1 is SGHTA and CDR2 is FQGNSA in the germline V gene. The CDR3 spans 14 residues. V was pared by 3 bases and J by 3 bases, with 9 bases between. DNA for the CDR3: TGTGCCAGCAGCTTGATAGCCGGCAAAAACATTCAGTACTTC. Its protein product is CASSLIAGKNIQYF.

CDR3 residues: CASSPPGRGAFF. DNA of the CDR3: TGTGCCAGCAGCCCCCCGGGAAGAGGAGCTTTCTTT. The V gene is TRBV7-8, the J gene TRBJ1-1; D is undetermined. This CDR3 is 12 amino acids long. The germline V and J ends were trimmed by 5 bases and 10 bases, with 14 bases remaining between them. The germline V gene encodes CDR1 SGHVS and CDR2 FQNEAQ.